These 19 T cell receptor beta chains were all obtained from the same sample, sequenced in a study of shared clonotypes between healthy human individuals. Profiled with immunoSEQ multiplex PCR; TCRdb holds only in-frame clones, not every one. The profile shows roughly 1 million clones, approximately 78% of them singletons. The sequenced sample consisted of memory CD4+ T cells from PBMCs. Subset of the sample: CD45RA-negative fraction. The origin of the receptors is a man between 18 and 29 years old in good health. Some clones in this sample may be carry-over from other donors' samples.

Details on this clone: Other DNA sequences from this sample encode an identical CDR3 as well. This chain connects TRBV5-1 to TRBJ2-7, with 7 bases lining up with TRBD1. Trimming at V came to 0 bases and at J to 5 bases, leaving 5 bases not matched to a gene. The length of the CDR3 is 14 residues. Germline CDR1 SGHRS, CDR2 YFSETQ. The CDR3 loop reads CASSLDRGRNEQYF. CDR3 bases: TGCGCCAGCAGCTTGGACAGGGGCAGGAACGAGCAGTACTTC.

This clone was seen a handful of times. The V gene is TRBV7-2, the J gene TRBJ2-2; a possible D gene is TRBD1 (6 bases). The CDR3 totals 14 residues. V shed 6 bases and J shed 1 base, with 9 bases lying between them. CDR1 SGHTA and CDR2 FQGNSA come from the germline V gene. The CDR3 region has the DNA TGTGCCAGCAGATCGGACAGGAACACCGGGGAGCTGTTTTTT. It translates to CASRSDRNTGELFF.

This clone was counted only a few times. Other DNA sequences in the sample encode the same CDR3. The chain is built from TRBV13 and TRBJ1-1; the D is unclear. The germline V gene encodes CDR1 PRHDT and CDR2 FYEKMQ (reference sequence). The CDR3 has 13 amino acids. V lost 1 base, J lost 1 base, and 4 bases lay in between. CDR3 in amino acids: CASSLDGNTEAFF. The DNA for the CDR3 is TGTGCCAGCAGCTTAGACGGGAACACTGAAGCTTTCTTT.

This clone appeared many times. This chain links TRBV28 with TRBJ1-5; possible D gene TRBD1, 6 bases. The CDR3 contains 18 residues. CDR1 and CDR2 from the germline V gene are MDHEN and SYDVKM. The V gene lost 6 bases and the J gene lost 2 bases, with 23 bases spanning the gap. CDR3 nucleotide sequence: TGTGCCAGCAGCTCCTGGGGGCTATTAAACGGGGGCAATCAGCCCCAGCATTTT. Translated: CASSSWGLLNGGNQPQHF.

The chain uses TRBV19 and TRBJ2-2; D might be TRBD1 (5 bases). The germline CDR1 and CDR2 sequences are LNHDA and SQIVND (reference sequence). The V and J ends lost 6 bases and 7 bases respectively, with 9 bases between them. The CDR3 has 12 residues. The CDR3 spells CASRGRDGELFF. For the CDR3, the DNA is TGTGCCAGTAGGGGCAGGGACGGGGAGCTGTTTTTT.

As for this clone: The sample contains more than one DNA sequence encoding this CDR3. The chain has TRBV5-1 and TRBJ2-1; the match to TRBD2 covers 10 bases. Trimming cost V 3 bases and J 0 bases; bases outside gene matches: 0. The germline gives CDR1 SGHRS, CDR2 YFSETQ. CDR3 length: 15 residues. In nucleotides, the CDR3 is TGCGCCAGCAGCTCTAGCGGGAGCTCCTACAATGAGCAGTTCTTC. Encoded protein: CASSSSGSSYNEQFF. The variable domain in full, completed from reference TRBV5-1 and TRBJ2-1, reads KAGVTQTPRYLIKTRGQQVTLSCSPISGHRSVSWYQQTPGQGLQFLFEYFSETQRNKGNFPGRFSGRQFSNSRSEMNVSTLELGDSALYLCASSSSGSSYNEQFFGPGTRLTVL.

Comments on this clone: The sample has other DNA sequences that encode this CDR3 too. The V gene is TRBV28, the J gene TRBJ1-2; D is uncertain. The CDR3 has 11 amino acids. CDR1 and CDR2 from the germline V gene are MDHEN and SYDVKM. Trimming shortened V by 4 bases and J by 4 bases, and 4 bases separated the two germline ends. CDR3 sequence (DNA): TGTGCCAGCAGTTCAGCCTATGGCTACACCTTC. Its protein is CASSSAYGYTF.

The genes are TRBV5-5 and TRBJ1-2, with TRBD1 matching over 10 bases. V was clipped by 4 bases and J by 4 bases; unmatched bases: 7. Germline CDR1 and CDR2: SGHKS and YYEKEE (reference sequence). The length of the CDR3 is 15 residues. CDR3 protein: CASSTGQGVAYGYTF. The CDR3 coding sequence is TGTGCCAGCAGCACAGGACAGGGGGTCGCCTATGGCTACACCTTC. Together with reference TRBV5-5 and TRBJ1-2, the CDR3 gives the full variable domain: DAGVTQSPTHLIKTRGQQVTLRCSPISGHKSVSWYQQVLGQGPQFIFQYYEKEERGRGNFPDRFSARQFPNYSSELNVNALLLGDSALYLCASSTGQGVAYGYTFGSGTRLTVV.

Of note for this clone: The germline gene is not matched at one end of the junction; a read error may be the cause. Other DNA sequences in the sample encode the same CDR3. This chain joins TRBV5-1 and TRBJ1-4; no definite D call. The germline gives CDR1 SGHRS, CDR2 YFSETQ. The CDR3 is 14 amino acids. This CDR3 reads CASSLEYGNEKLFF. Here the CDR3 DNA reads TGCGCCAGCAGCTTGGAATACGGGAATGAAAAACTATTTTTT.

This clone showed up many times. The chain carries TRBV9 and TRBJ2-1; D unresolved. This CDR3 comprises 14 residues. The V gene's germline CDR1 is SGDLS and CDR2 YYNGEE. The V gene lost 3 bases and the J gene lost 2 bases, with 9 bases spanning the gap. CDR3 sequence: CASSATTTYNEQFF. CDR3 bases: TGTGCCAGCAGCGCCACAACCACCTACAATGAGCAGTTCTTC.

The CDR3: CASSLWGTGPLVEQFF. The CDR3 DNA sequence: TGTGCCAGCAGTTTATGGGGGACGGGCCCATTGGTTGAGCAGTTCTTC. The rearrangement joins TRBV28 to TRBJ2-1, with D perhaps being TRBD1 or TRBD2 (5 bases each). The CDR3 is made up of 16 amino acids. Germline V gene lookup returns CDR1 MDHEN and CDR2 SYDVKM. Trimming took 0 bases from V and 9 from J, leaving 18 bases between them.

The chain links TRBV19 to TRBJ2-1, with D possibly matching TRBD2 (5 bases). The CDR3 covers 14 residues. V lost 3 bases and J 3 bases, leaving 9 bases between the germline ends. Germline V CDR1 and CDR2: LNHDA, SQIVND (reference sequence). The CDR3 nucleotides are TGTGCCAGTAGTATGGGCGGGCGCTACAATGAGCAGTTCTTC. Its protein is CASSMGGRYNEQFF.

This clone was counted between two and nine times. The chain couples TRBV5-4 to TRBJ1-2; D unclear. Trimming shortened V by 4 bases and J by 2 bases, and 9 bases separated the two germline ends. Germline values: CDR1 SGHNT, CDR2 YYREEE (reference sequence). This CDR3 contains 13 residues. CDR3 loop: CASSHDNNYGYTF. CDR3 sequence (DNA): TGTGCCAGCAGCCACGACAACAACTATGGCTACACCTTC.

The gene calls are TRBV5-1 and TRBJ1-1; no firm D call. V was shortened by 5 bases and J by 2 bases, with 16 bases between the two germline ends. Germline V gene lookup returns CDR1 SGHRS and CDR2 YFSETQ. This CDR3 comprises 15 residues. For the CDR3, the DNA is TGCGCCAGCAGTTTCCTGAGGGCGGAAAACACTGAAGCTTTCTTT. It codes for CASSFLRAENTEAFF.

V is TRBV28 and J is TRBJ1-5; D might be TRBD1 (6 bases). The CDR3 runs 16 residues. Trimming stripped 1 base from V and 6 bases from J, with 16 bases between. Germline V gene sequence: CDR1 MDHEN, CDR2 SYDVKM. The CDR3 loop reads CASSLSRGLLRQPQHF. The CDR3 DNA sequence: TGTGCCAGCAGTTTATCGCGGGGGCTGCTTCGTCAGCCCCAGCATTTT.

This chain links TRBV5-6 with TRBJ1-1; tentative D call: TRBD1 (5 bases). The V gene lost 4 bases and the J gene lost 4 bases, with 14 bases spanning the gap. This CDR3 comprises 14 residues. Germline CDR1 reads SGHDT; CDR2 reads YYEEEE. Here the CDR3 reads CASSRQGGGTEAFF. The CDR3 DNA reads TGTGCCAGCAGCCGGCAAGGCGGGGGCACTGAAGCTTTCTTT.

The V gene is TRBV6-6, the J gene TRBJ2-1, with 7 bases fitting TRBD1. The V gene end was trimmed by 7 bases and the J gene end by 4 bases; junction bases not matched to a gene: 7. The CDR3 spans 14 residues. The germline V gene encodes CDR1 MNHNY and CDR2 SVGAGI (reference sequence). The DNA for the CDR3 is TGTGCCAGCATCAAGGGGGCTACTTACAATGAGCAGTTCTTC. Its protein is CASIKGATYNEQFF.

The genes are TRBV10-3 and TRBJ1-3; perhaps TRBD1 as D (6 bases). V was pared by 7 bases and J by 0 bases, with 13 bases between. CDR3 length equals 15 residues. The germline gives CDR1 ENHRY, CDR2 SYGVKD. The CDR3 DNA is TGTGCCATCAAGGGGGGCACTCGCTCTGGAAACACCATATATTTT. Translation: CAIKGGTRSGNTIYF.

As regards this clone: The junction differs from germline at one of its ends, possibly a read error. The chain has TRBV7-3 and TRBJ2-1; TRBD2 aligns across 11 bases. The CDR3 has 15 residues. From germline, CDR1 is SGHTA and CDR2 FQGTGA. The DNA for the CDR3 is TGTGCCAGCAGCATAACTAGCGGGGGATACAATGAGCAGTTCTTC. Protein sequence: CASSITSGGYNEQFF.